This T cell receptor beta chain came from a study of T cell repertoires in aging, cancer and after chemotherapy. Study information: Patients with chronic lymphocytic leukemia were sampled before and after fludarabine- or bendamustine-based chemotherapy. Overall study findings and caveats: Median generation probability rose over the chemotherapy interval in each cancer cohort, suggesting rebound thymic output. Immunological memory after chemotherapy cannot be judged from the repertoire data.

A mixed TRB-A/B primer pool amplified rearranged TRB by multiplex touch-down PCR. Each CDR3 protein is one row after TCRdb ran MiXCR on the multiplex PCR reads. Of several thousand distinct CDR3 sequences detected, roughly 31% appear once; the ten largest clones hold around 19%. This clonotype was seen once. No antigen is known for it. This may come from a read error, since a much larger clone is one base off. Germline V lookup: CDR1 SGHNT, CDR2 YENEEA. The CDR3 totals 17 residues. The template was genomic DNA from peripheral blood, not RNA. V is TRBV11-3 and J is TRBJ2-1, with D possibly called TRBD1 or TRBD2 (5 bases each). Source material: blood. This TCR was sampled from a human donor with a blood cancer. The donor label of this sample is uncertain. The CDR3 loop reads CASRLDRGVRRNNEQFF. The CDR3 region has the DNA TGTGCCAGCAGATTAGATCGAGGGGTTAGGCGTAACAATGAGCAGTTCTTC.